Detailed here is one T cell receptor beta chain. The data were obtained in a study of cytomegalovirus exposure and HLA in healthy donors. The protocol was immunoSEQ multiplex PCR, while the TCRdb copy is restricted to in-frame clones and leaves out a portion. The sample shows tens of thousands of clones, over 80% of them seen only once. This clonotype was obtained from a man in his late teens or twenties in good health and CMV-seronegative. What was sequenced was PBMCs.

CDR3 protein: CASRPPGQSILEQYF. The CDR3 nucleotides read TGTGCCAGCAGGCCACCGGGACAGAGCATCCTCGAGCAGTACTTC. V usage is TRBV11-2 and J usage is TRBJ2-7; 7 nucleotides agree with TRBD1. Germline CDR1 reads SGHAT; CDR2 reads FQNNGV. CDR3 length equals 15 residues. V was clipped by 6 bases and J by 6 bases; unmatched bases: 14.